Following are 27 T cell receptor beta chains from one sample sequenced in a study of blood T cell repertoires in COVID-19. Assay used: immunoSEQ multiplex PCR; TCRdb lists only in-frame clones, some missing. Found here are approximately 390,000 clones, roughly 86% of them singletons; the top ten hold 2% to 2.5%. The sequencing sample was made of peripheral blood. All receptors derive from a woman aged 60-75 years with COVID-19, enrolled during active disease.

The chain carries TRBV5-4 and TRBJ2-6; 8 bases align to TRBD1. The J segment lost 0 bases and the V segment lost 4 bases, leaving 6 bases of the junction unmatched. This CDR3 contains 17 residues. Per the germline V gene, CDR1 is SGHNT and CDR2 is YYREEE (reference sequence). For the CDR3, the DNA is TGTGCCAGCAGCAGAGGACAGGGCATCTCTGGGGCCAACGTCCTGACTTTC. Its translation: CASSRGQGISGANVLTF.

The chain uses TRBV6-6 and TRBJ1-1; D not resolved. The CDR3 has 11 amino acids. V shed 5 bases and J shed 6 bases, with 7 bases lying between them. Per germline, CDR1 MNHNY and CDR2 SVGAGI (reference sequence). The CDR3 is CASSATSEAFF. In DNA form, the CDR3 reads TGTGCCAGCAGTGCAACTTCTGAAGCTTTCTTT.

The chain couples TRBV28 to TRBJ1-3, with TRBD1 as a possible D gene (6 bases). V lost 5 bases and J lost 1, with 12 bases in between. The germline CDR1 and CDR2 sequences are MDHEN and SYDVKM. The CDR3 totals 15 residues. This chain's CDR3 is CASSGPTGSGNTIYF. The CDR3 region has the DNA TGTGCCAGCAGTGGGCCTACAGGGTCTGGAAACACCATATATTTT.

The rearrangement links TRBV7-3 to TRBJ1-1; 8 positions match TRBD1. The germline CDR1 and CDR2 sequences are SGHTA and FQGTGA. V shed 6 bases, J shed 1 base, and the junction held 1 base outside the gene matches. This CDR3 region has 13 residues. CDR3 sequence (DNA): TGTGCCAGCAGGGGACAGGAGAACACTGAAGCTTTCTTT. Its translation is CASRGQENTEAFF. Variable domain in full (rest from reference TRBV7-3 and TRBJ1-1): GAGVSQTPSNKVTEKGKYVELRCDPISGHTALYWYRQSLGQGPEFLIYFQGTGAADDSGLPNDRFFAVRPEGSVSTLKIQRTERGDSAVYLCASRGQENTEAFFGQGTRLTVV.

This chain uses TRBV7-2 with TRBJ2-1; TRBD2 matches 7 bases. Germline V CDR1 and CDR2: SGHTA, FQGNSA. The CDR3 consists of 14 residues. The trim removed 0 bases at V and 9 bases at J, leaving 5 bases unmatched. The CDR3 here is CASSLAGGGGEQFF. The CDR3, as DNA: TGTGCCAGCAGCTTAGCTGGCGGGGGTGGTGAGCAGTTCTTC.

The V and J genes are TRBV6-5 and TRBJ2-7, with D perhaps matching TRBD2 (5 bases). Germline V gene sequence: CDR1 MNHEY, CDR2 SVGAGI. Trimming took 10 bases from V and 0 from J, leaving 16 bases between them. This CDR3 is 14 amino acids long. The CDR3 region is CATEGEENSYEQYF. The DNA of the CDR3 is TGTGCCACCGAGGGCGAGGAGAACTCCTACGAGCAGTACTTC.

The chain combines TRBV6-5 with TRBJ1-6; 9 nucleotides align to TRBD1. Germline values: CDR1 MNHEY, CDR2 SVGAGI. V dropped 7 bases and J dropped 3; count of bases not matched to a gene: 4. The CDR3 loop spans 15 amino acids. The DNA for the CDR3 is TGTGCCAGCATGGGGACAGGGCGCTATAATTCACCCCTCCACTTT. This codes for CASMGTGRYNSPLHF.

This clone showed up just once. The rearrangement uses TRBV12-3 or TRBV12-4 and TRBJ2-7; a possible D gene is TRBD2 (6 bases). There are 11 residues in the CDR3. The V gene lost 4 bases and the J gene lost 6 bases, with 7 bases spanning the gap. DNA of the CDR3: TGTGCCAGCAGTTCCGGGGGCGAGCAGTACTTC. Its protein product is CASSSGGEQYF.

V usage is TRBV4-1 and J usage is TRBJ2-7; 12 bases fit TRBD2. The CDR3 totals 16 residues. Germline CDR1 and CDR2: MGHRA and YSYEKL. Unmatched junction bases numbered 7, after V lost 2 bases and J lost 5 bases. The CDR3 DNA sequence: TGCGCCAGCAGCCAAACCCTAGCGGGGGGGCGACACGAGCAGTACTTC. This sequence encodes CASSQTLAGGRHEQYF.

This chain links TRBV5-6 with TRBJ1-5; 7 bases line up with TRBD1. The CDR3 is 14 amino acids. V was pared by 4 bases and J by 6 bases, with 7 bases of the junction left unmatched. Germline V lookup: CDR1 SGHDT, CDR2 YYEEEE. CDR3 DNA: TGTGCCAGCAGCAGGGGTGGGACAGCTCAGCCCCAGCATTTT. Protein: CASSRGGTAQPQHF.

As for this clone: The sample contains more than one DNA sequence encoding this CDR3. The J gene is TRBJ2-3, the V gene TRBV5-1, with 8 bases that match TRBD2. J lost 2 bases, V lost 2 bases, and 7 bases had no gene match. The CDR3 contains 16 residues. CDR1 and CDR2 (germline): SGHRS, YFSETQ. The CDR3 region has the DNA TGCGCCAGCAGCTTAGACAGCGGGGGCTCCACAGATACGCAGTATTTT. Translated: CASSLDSGGSTDTQYF.

In its sample, this clone was seen once. This rearrangement joins TRBV7-2 to TRBJ1-2, with a possible D match to TRBD1 (6 bases). This CDR3 has 15 amino acids. Germline loops: CDR1 SGHTA, CDR2 FQGNSA. The V and J ends lost 4 bases and 2 bases respectively, with 14 bases between them. The CDR3 region has the DNA TGTGCCAGCAGCTGGGGGCCACAGGGAAACTATGGCTACACCTTC. Translating it yields CASSWGPQGNYGYTF.

This chain links TRBV5-1 with TRBJ2-2; D is unresolved. The V gene lost 5 bases and the J gene lost 0 bases, with 5 bases spanning the gap. The CDR3 is 13 amino acids. Germline assignment: CDR1 SGHRS and CDR2 YFSETQ. The CDR3 bases are TGCGCCAGCAGTCTAACGAACACCGGGGAGCTGTTTTTT. It codes for CASSLTNTGELFF.

The CDR3 reads CASSFSRDRIASYEQYF. The CDR3 bases are TGTGCCAGCAGCTTTAGCAGGGACAGGATTGCCTCCTACGAGCAGTACTTC. The chain uses TRBV11-2 and TRBJ2-7; 8 positions agree with TRBD1. This CDR3 spans 17 amino acids. CDR1 is SGHAT and CDR2 is FQNNGV in the germline V gene. V lost 3 bases to trimming and J lost 0 bases; unmatched junction nucleotides: 10. The whole variable domain, remainder taken from reference TRBV11-2 and TRBJ2-7, is EAGVAQSPRYKIIEKRQSVAFWCNPISGHATLYWYQQILGQGPKLLIQFQNNGVVDDSQLPKDRFSAERLKGVDSTLKIQPAKLEDSAVYLCASSFSRDRIASYEQYFGPGTRLTVT.

The CDR3 nucleotides read TGCAGCATACGCCCTCTGGGGGCCGTGAACACTGAAGCTTTCTTT. Residues: CSIRPLGAVNTEAFF. The chain is built from TRBV29-1 and TRBJ1-1, with D possibly being TRBD1 (6 bases). This CDR3 comprises 15 residues. The germline CDR1 and CDR2 sequences are SQVTM and ANQGSEA. The V end was cut by 8 bases, the J end by 0 bases, with 19 bases between. The full variable domain, with the rest looked up from reference TRBV29-1 and TRBJ1-1, is SAVISQKPSRDICQRGTSLTIQCQVDSQVTMMFWYRQQPGQSLTLIATANQGSEATYESGFVIDKFPISRPNLTFSTLTVSNMSPEDSSIYLCSIRPLGAVNTEAFFGQGTRLTVV.

This clone was detected a few times. This chain connects TRBV29-1 to TRBJ1-1, with 8 bases identical to TRBD1. The CDR3 extends over 13 amino acids. V gave up 7 bases and J gave up 7 bases; unmatched junction bases: 11. Germline lookup yields CDR1 SQVTM and CDR2 ANQGSEA. CDR3: CSARPGQAFEAFF. The CDR3 DNA sequence: TGCAGCGCCAGACCGGGACAGGCTTTTGAAGCTTTCTTT.

The chain is built from TRBV15 and TRBJ1-5; TRBD1 is a possible D gene (5 bases). V lost 3 bases and J lost 5, with 14 bases in between. CDR1 is LNHNV and CDR2 is YYDKDF in the germline V gene (reference sequence). This CDR3 contains 15 residues. CDR3 DNA sequence: TGTGCCACCAGCAGGGCTGGGAAAGGGGATCAGCCCCAGCATTTT. It translates to CATSRAGKGDQPQHF. The full variable domain, rest sourced from reference TRBV15 and TRBJ1-5, is DAMVIQNPRYQVTQFGKPVTLSCSQTLNHNVMYWYQQKSSQAPKLLFHYYDKDFNNEADTPDNFQSRRPNTSFCFLDIRSPGLGDTAMYLCATSRAGKGDQPQHFGDGTRLSIL.

This clone appeared a few times. The CDR3 nucleotides are TGTGCCAGTAGAACAGGGACGGCTAACTATGGCTACACCTTC. Its translation is CASRTGTANYGYTF. J is TRBJ1-2 and V is TRBV19, with a tentative D call TRBD1 (6 bases). This CDR3 is built from 14 residues. Trimming removed 6 bases from V and 0 bases from J, with 11 bases in between. From germline, CDR1 is LNHDA and CDR2 SQIVND (reference sequence).

CDR3 amino acids: CASRPDRGANYGYTF. CDR3 nucleotide sequence: TGTGCCAGCAGACCTGACAGGGGGGCGAACTATGGCTACACCTTC. The rearrangement links TRBV2 to TRBJ1-2; 9 nucleotides align to TRBD1. The CDR3 is 15 residues long. The trim removed 6 bases at V and 2 bases at J, leaving 7 bases unmatched. The germline V gene has CDR1 SNHLY and CDR2 FYNNEI.

The chain uses TRBV2 and TRBJ1-6; possibly TRBD1 for D (5 bases). CDR3 length: 13 amino acids. Germline CDR1 SNHLY, CDR2 FYNNEI. V lost 7 bases and J 8 bases, leaving 12 bases between the germline ends. The chain's CDR3 is CASTRDSDSPLHF. In DNA form, the CDR3 reads TGTGCCAGCACCCGGGACTCGGATTCACCCCTCCACTTT.

This sequence joins TRBV19 and TRBJ1-2, with D possibly matching TRBD1 (5 bases). The ends were cut back, 3 bases at V and 2 bases at J, with 10 bases in the middle. The CDR3 spans 14 residues. The germline gives CDR1 LNHDA, CDR2 SQIVND (reference sequence). The CDR3 bases are TGTGCCAGTAGTATGGGGCGACGCAACTATGGCTACACCTTC. It specifies CASSMGRRNYGYTF. The full variable domain, its missing parts supplied by reference TRBV19 and TRBJ1-2, is DGGITQSPKYLFRKEGQNVTLSCEQNLNHDAMYWYRQDPGQGLRLIYYSQIVNDFQKGDIAEGYSVSREKKESFPLTVTSAQKNPTAFYLCASSMGRRNYGYTFGSGTRLTVV.

The chain employs TRBV18 and TRBJ2-3, with a tentative D call TRBD1 (5 bases). CDR3 length equals 15 residues. Germline CDR1 KGHSH, CDR2 LQKENI. V gave up 0 bases and J gave up 1 base, with 8 bases separating them. CDR3 region: CASSPPTGGTDTQYF. Here the CDR3 DNA reads TGTGCCAGCTCACCACCTACAGGAGGCACAGATACGCAGTATTTT.

The chain recombines TRBV18 with TRBJ2-7; 9 positions agree with TRBD1. Germline values: CDR1 KGHSH, CDR2 LQKENI. This CDR3 has 14 amino acids. The J segment lost 2 bases and the V segment lost 4 bases, leaving 3 bases of the junction unmatched. CDR3 sequence (DNA): TGTGCCAGCTCACGGGACAGGGACACCTACGAGCAGTACTTC. Translation gives CASSRDRDTYEQYF. Combining the CDR3 with reference TRBV18 and TRBJ2-7 gives the whole variable domain NAGVMQNPRHLVRRRGQEARLRCSPMKGHSHVYWYRQLPEEGLKFMVYLQKENIIDESGMPKERFSAEFPKEGPSILRIQQVVRGDSAAYFCASSRDRDTYEQYFGPGTRLTVT.

The chain is built from TRBV5-1 and TRBJ1-4, with TRBD1 matching 8 bases. Per germline, CDR1 SGHRS and CDR2 YFSETQ. After removal of 5 bases from V and 7 bases from J, the junction contained 7 bases not matched to a gene. The CDR3 totals 14 residues. The CDR3 DNA sequence: TGCGCCAGCAGGGTACAGGGGGAAGGTGAAAAACTGTTTTTT. Translated, it gives CASRVQGEGEKLFF.

The V gene is TRBV30, the J gene TRBJ2-5; 7 bases match TRBD2. The V segment lost 2 bases and the J segment 5 bases; nucleotides outside the gene matches: 2. The CDR3 is 12 residues long. Germline V gene data show CDR1 as GTSNPN and CDR2 as SVGIG (reference sequence). For the CDR3, the DNA is TGTGCCTGGAGTACTAGCGCGGAGACCCAGTACTTC. Its translation: CAWSTSAETQYF.

This chain joins TRBV6-6 and TRBJ2-3; 7 bases match TRBD2. V shed 8 bases and J 0 bases; nucleotides not matched to a gene: 8. This CDR3 is 15 amino acids long. Germline CDR1 reads MNHNY; CDR2 reads SVGAGI (reference sequence). CDR3 DNA sequence: TGTGCCAGCTTGGATAGCGGGCGAAGCACAGATACGCAGTATTTT. Protein: CASLDSGRSTDTQYF.

This clone was counted at least ten times. V is TRBV7-9 and J is TRBJ2-7; 8 positions match TRBD2. After removal of 5 bases from V and 6 bases from J, the junction contained 9 bases not matched to a gene. Germline V gene data show CDR1 as SEHNR and CDR2 as FQNEAQ (reference sequence). The CDR3 has 14 amino acids. In nucleotides, the CDR3 is TGTGCCAGCAGCGTCGGGCCTAGCGGGTCCGAGCAGTACTTC. This codes for CASSVGPSGSEQYF. Supplemented by reference TRBV7-9 and TRBJ2-7, the full variable domain reads DTGVSQNPRHKITKRGQNVTFRCDPISEHNRLYWYRQTLGQGPEFLTYFQNEAQLEKSRLLSDRFSAERPKGSFSTLEIQRTEQGDSAMYLCASSVGPSGSEQYFGPGTRLTVT.